This T cell receptor beta chain appears in the sequencing data of a study of OX40 agonist ivuxolimab in advanced cancers. The study, taken as a whole, reports: Clonal expansion from baseline to week 6 occurred in both CD4+ and CD8+ T cells.

About this clone: Its antigen is unknown.

Germline V lookup: CDR1 SGHDT, CDR2 YYEEEE. There are 16 residues in the CDR3. The V end was cut by 3 bases, the J end by 1 base, with 13 bases between. Only in-frame clones appear in the TCRdb table, and some are missing; sequencing was by immunoSEQ multiplex PCR. The sample carries 99,000 or so clones, roughly 80% recorded once. Specimen: CD4+ or CD8+ T cells sorted from blood, collected in a trial of the OX40 agonist ivuxolimab. This receptor was identified in an adult with an advanced solid tumor such as melanoma, head and neck, liver or kidney cancer. The chain uses TRBV5-6 and TRBJ2-2; maybe TRBD1 (5 bases). The CDR3 loop is CASSSNGHLNTGELFF. DNA of the CDR3: TGTGCCAGCAGCTCGAACGGACACTTGAACACCGGGGAGCTGTTTTTT.